These T cell receptor beta chains were read from a single sample in a study of neoadjuvant nivolumab and ipilimumab in lung cancer. Clones were sequenced by immunoSEQ multiplex PCR, and TCRdb holds only the in-frame ones, with some missing. The data hold 25,000 to 35,000 clones, with 65% to 85% observed a single time. The sample consisted of tumor tissue, taken after neoadjuvant nivolumab, alone or with ipilimumab, at or shortly before surgery. These receptors came from an adult with non-small cell lung cancer. Both conserved end residues are part of each CDR3. The order of the fields is clone size, J gene, D gene, V gene, CDR3 protein, CDR3 DNA. A D gene is named only where the DNA matches it firmly. Some rows have no size entry. The others give once, few or many, or a class for an expanded clone.

abundance: NA
j_gene: TRBJ2-3
d_gene: TRBD2
v_gene: TRBV7-8
CDR3aa: CASSRGEGRTDTQYF
CDR3nt: TGTGCCAGCAGCCGAGGGGAGGGGAGGACAGATACGCAGTATTTT

abundance: NA
j_gene: TRBJ2-3
d_gene: NA
v_gene: TRBV7-9
CDR3aa: CASSLSAGSDTQYF
CDR3nt: TGTGCCAGCAGCTTGTCGGCAGGGTCGGATACGCAGTATTTT

abundance: NA
j_gene: TRBJ2-2
d_gene: NA
v_gene: TRBV7-2
CDR3aa: CASSLVVRGSTGELFF
CDR3nt: TGTGCCAGCAGCTTAGTCGTCAGGGGCTCCACCGGGGAGCTGTTTTTT

abundance: NA
j_gene: TRBJ2-5
d_gene: TRBD1
v_gene: TRBV18
CDR3aa: CASSPGTGTETQYF
CDR3nt: TGTGCCAGCTCACCCGGGACAGGGACAGAGACCCAGTACTTC

abundance: NA
j_gene: TRBJ2-2
d_gene: NA
v_gene: TRBV6-4
CDR3aa: CASSPGDTGELFF
CDR3nt: TGTGCCAGCAGCCCCGGCGACACCGGGGAGCTGTTTTTT

abundance: once
j_gene: TRBJ1-1
d_gene: NA
v_gene: TRBV29-1
CDR3aa: CSVGGGVGTEAFF
CDR3nt: TGCAGCGTTGGCGGGGGGGTTGGCACTGAAGCTTTCTTT

abundance: NA
j_gene: TRBJ1-1
d_gene: NA
v_gene: TRBV30
CDR3aa: CAWTGDLNTEAFF
CDR3nt: TGTGCCTGGACAGGGGACTTGAACACTGAAGCTTTCTTT

abundance: NA
j_gene: TRBJ2-3
d_gene: NA
v_gene: TRBV5-5
CDR3aa: CASSFRTDTQYF
CDR3nt: TGTGCCAGCAGCTTCCGCACAGATACGCAGTATTTT

abundance: NA
j_gene: TRBJ1-1
d_gene: NA
v_gene: TRBV5-1
CDR3aa: CASSLEGMNTEAFF
CDR3nt: TGCGCCAGCAGCTTGGAGGGGATGAACACTGAAGCTTTCTTT

abundance: NA
j_gene: TRBJ1-3
d_gene: TRBD1
v_gene: TRBV6-6
CDR3aa: CASRGTVFSGNTIYF
CDR3nt: TGTGCCAGCAGGGGGACAGTCTTCTCCGGAAACACCATATATTTT

abundance: NA
j_gene: TRBJ1-1
d_gene: NA
v_gene: TRBV7-9
CDR3aa: CASSPLKALNTEAFF
CDR3nt: TGTGCCAGCAGCCCCCTAAAAGCATTGAACACTGAAGCTTTCTTT

abundance: NA
j_gene: TRBJ1-2
d_gene: NA
v_gene: TRBV9
CDR3aa: CASSVGQGPNYGYTF
CDR3nt: TGTGCCAGCAGCGTAGGTCAGGGGCCTAACTATGGCTACACCTTC

abundance: NA
j_gene: TRBJ1-1
d_gene: NA
v_gene: TRBV6-6
CDR3aa: CASTTPGGFAEAFF
CDR3nt: TGTGCCAGCACCACACCCGGGGGTTTCGCTGAAGCTTTCTTT

abundance: once
j_gene: TRBJ2-1
d_gene: TRBD2
v_gene: TRBV7-2
CDR3aa: CASSQRTSFRNEQFF
CDR3nt: TGTGCCAGCAGCCAACGGACTAGTTTTAGGAATGAGCAGTTCTTC

abundance: NA
j_gene: TRBJ1-6
d_gene: NA
v_gene: TRBV9
CDR3aa: CASSVDTSPLHF
CDR3nt: TGTGCCAGCAGCGTAGACACTTCACCCCTCCACTTT

abundance: once
j_gene: TRBJ1-1
d_gene: NA
v_gene: TRBV29-1
CDR3aa: CSVSVEGYTEAFF
CDR3nt: TGCAGCGTTTCCGTCGAGGGGTATACTGAAGCTTTCTTT

abundance: NA
j_gene: TRBJ2-7
d_gene: NA
v_gene: TRBV28
CDR3aa: CASSSPTGADPYEQYF
CDR3nt: TGTGCCAGCAGCTCACCCACCGGGGCCGACCCTTACGAGCAGTACTTC

abundance: NA
j_gene: TRBJ1-3
d_gene: NA
v_gene: TRBV5-6
CDR3aa: CASSKGRTLVRNTIYF
CDR3nt: TGTGCCAGCAGCAAAGGACGGACACTTGTAAGAAACACCATATATTTT

abundance: once
j_gene: TRBJ1-4
d_gene: NA
v_gene: TRBV19
CDR3aa: CASSPAEPPMGFEKLFF
CDR3nt: TGTGCCAGTAGCCCCGCGGAACCACCAATGGGGTTCGAAAAACTGTTTTTT

abundance: NA
j_gene: TRBJ2-3
d_gene: NA
v_gene: TRBV25-1
CDR3aa: CASSERRDTQYF
CDR3nt: TGTGCCAGCAGTGAAAGGCGGGATACGCAGTATTTT

abundance: NA
j_gene: TRBJ2-1
d_gene: TRBD2
v_gene: TRBV11-2
CDR3aa: CASHGTSAEPGSSYNEQFF
CDR3nt: TGTGCCAGCCACGGGACTAGCGCCGAGCCCGGGAGCTCCTACAATGAGCAGTTCTTC

abundance: NA
j_gene: TRBJ2-7
d_gene: TRBD1
v_gene: TRBV6-5
CDR3aa: CASSHPDRGYEQYF
CDR3nt: TGTGCCAGCAGTCACCCGGACAGGGGCTACGAGCAGTACTTC

abundance: NA
j_gene: TRBJ2-7
d_gene: NA
v_gene: TRBV19
CDR3aa: CASSIDQQAKQYF
CDR3nt: TGTGCCAGTAGTATAGACCAACAAGCCAAGCAGTACTTC

abundance: few
j_gene: TRBJ2-1
d_gene: NA
v_gene: TRBV6-5
CDR3aa: CASRRDNDIYNEQFF
CDR3nt: TGTGCCAGCAGGCGGGACAACGATATTTACAATGAGCAGTTCTTC

abundance: NA
j_gene: TRBJ2-1
d_gene: NA
v_gene: TRBV11-3
CDR3aa: CASSLEARGEQFF
CDR3nt: TGTGCCAGCAGCTTAGAGGCTAGGGGTGAGCAGTTCTTC

abundance: NA
j_gene: TRBJ1-5
d_gene: NA
v_gene: TRBV7-9
CDR3aa: CASSLSSSNQPQHF
CDR3nt: TGTGCCAGCAGCTTATCAAGTAGCAATCAGCCCCAGCATTTT

abundance: NA
j_gene: TRBJ1-4
d_gene: NA
v_gene: TRBV30
CDR3aa: CAWNTQAPNEKLFF
CDR3nt: TGTGCCTGGAATACCCAGGCCCCTAATGAAAAACTGTTTTTT